These T cell receptor beta chains were read from a single sample in a study of control samples from healthy donors and cancer patients. Clones were read by immunoSEQ multiplex PCR, and TCRdb kept only the in-frame ones, dropping some. The table includes about 130,000 clones, around 92% detected once. The material sequenced was PBMCs. The receptors shown here come from an elderly man with head and neck cancer. CDR3s include the opening cysteine and the closing phenylalanine or tryptophan. The D gene is left open where the match is weak. Size is stated for part of the rows, as once, few or many counts, or as a class when the clone is expanded.

D gene: TRBD1
J gene: TRBJ1-5
clone size: -
V gene: TRBV7-2
CDR3 protein: CASSFGTGLGNQPQHF
CDR3 DNA: TGTGCCAGCAGCTTCGGGACAGGTCTAGGGAATCAGCCCCAGCATTTT

D gene: -
J gene: TRBJ1-4
clone size: once
V gene: TRBV4-3
CDR3 protein: CASSQKPRVTDTNEKLFF
CDR3 DNA: TGCGCCAGCAGCCAAAAGCCCAGGGTTACTGACACTAATGAAAAACTGTTTTTT

D gene: TRBD2
J gene: TRBJ2-4
clone size: -
V gene: TRBV4-1
CDR3 protein: CASSQDSGLAGPVAKNIQYF
CDR3 DNA: TGCGCCAGCAGCCAAGATTCTGGACTAGCGGGGCCTGTAGCCAAAAACATTCAGTACTTC

D gene: -
J gene: TRBJ2-4
clone size: -
V gene: TRBV5-1
CDR3 protein: CASKTTGGENIQYF
CDR3 DNA: TGCGCCAGCAAGACCACAGGGGGGGAAAACATTCAGTACTTC

D gene: TRBD1
J gene: TRBJ1-5
clone size: -
V gene: TRBV19
CDR3 protein: CASSTRTGQSNQPQHF
CDR3 DNA: TGTGCCAGTAGTACCCGGACAGGGCAGAGCAATCAGCCCCAGCATTTT

D gene: -
J gene: TRBJ1-2
clone size: -
V gene: TRBV6-5
CDR3 protein: CASIGVGGYGYTF
CDR3 DNA: TGTGCCAGCATAGGGGTCGGGGGTTATGGCTACACCTTC

D gene: -
J gene: TRBJ2-3
clone size: -
V gene: TRBV5-6
CDR3 protein: CASSEKVSTDTQYF
CDR3 DNA: TGTGCCAGCAGCGAGAAGGTGAGCACAGATACGCAGTATTTT

D gene: -
J gene: TRBJ1-2
clone size: -
V gene: TRBV18
CDR3 protein: CASSPRQAYGYTF
CDR3 DNA: TGTGCCAGCTCACCACGACAGGCCTATGGCTACACCTTC

D gene: -
J gene: TRBJ2-1
clone size: -
V gene: TRBV5-1
CDR3 protein: CASRLRDRPYNEQFF
CDR3 DNA: TGCGCCAGCAGGCTCCGTGACAGACCCTACAATGAGCAGTTCTTC

D gene: TRBD2
J gene: TRBJ2-1
clone size: -
V gene: TRBV15
CDR3 protein: CATSLFTSGAYNEQFF
CDR3 DNA: TGTGCCACCAGCCTTTTCACTAGCGGAGCGTACAATGAGCAGTTCTTC

D gene: -
J gene: TRBJ1-2
clone size: -
V gene: TRBV7-9
CDR3 protein: CASSLKLQGQGYTF
CDR3 DNA: TGTGCCAGCAGCTTAAAGCTGCAGGGGCAAGGCTACACCTTC

D gene: -
J gene: TRBJ1-3
clone size: -
V gene: TRBV7-2
CDR3 protein: CASGLTDGNTIYF
CDR3 DNA: TGTGCCAGCGGATTGACGGATGGAAACACCATATATTTT

D gene: -
J gene: TRBJ1-2
clone size: -
V gene: TRBV5-1
CDR3 protein: CASSHGAGGYTF
CDR3 DNA: TGCGCCAGCAGCCACGGGGCTGGGGGCTACACCTTC

D gene: -
J gene: TRBJ2-3
clone size: -
V gene: TRBV28
CDR3 protein: CASSFGAESVDTQYF
CDR3 DNA: TGTGCCAGCAGTTTTGGGGCGGAGAGTGTAGATACGCAGTATTTT

D gene: -
J gene: TRBJ2-6
clone size: -
V gene: TRBV4-3
CDR3 protein: CASSQDSTSGANVLTF
CDR3 DNA: TGCGCCAGCAGCCAAGATTCGACCTCTGGGGCCAACGTCCTGACTTTC

D gene: TRBD2
J gene: TRBJ2-1
clone size: -
V gene: TRBV5-1
CDR3 protein: CASTLGTSERNEQFF
CDR3 DNA: TGCGCCAGCACCCTCGGGACTAGCGAAAGGAATGAGCAGTTCTTC

D gene: -
J gene: TRBJ2-2
clone size: -
V gene: TRBV19
CDR3 protein: CASSISFSTGELFF
CDR3 DNA: TGTGCCAGTAGTATAAGTTTTTCCACCGGGGAGCTGTTTTTT

D gene: -
J gene: TRBJ1-5
clone size: -
V gene: TRBV20-1
CDR3 protein: CSASLGGVRHF
CDR3 DNA: TGCAGTGCTAGCCTCGGGGGGGTAAGGCATTTT

D gene: TRBD1
J gene: TRBJ1-3
clone size: -
V gene: TRBV20-1
CDR3 protein: CSAGGGTGKLSGNTIYF
CDR3 DNA: TGCAGTGCTGGTGGGGGGACAGGGAAACTCTCTGGAAACACCATATATTTT

D gene: TRBD1
J gene: TRBJ1-5
clone size: -
V gene: TRBV27
CDR3 protein: CASSFQGVRESQPQHF
CDR3 DNA: TGTGCCAGCAGTTTCCAGGGGGTCAGAGAGAGTCAGCCCCAGCATTTT

D gene: TRBD1
J gene: TRBJ2-7
clone size: -
V gene: TRBV6-5
CDR3 protein: CASTRTGGIEQYF
CDR3 DNA: TGTGCCAGCACCAGGACAGGGGGAATAGAGCAGTACTTC

D gene: -
J gene: TRBJ1-3
clone size: many
V gene: TRBV15
CDR3 protein: CATSRDLGDTIYF
CDR3 DNA: TGTGCCACCAGCAGAGATCTTGGTGACACCATATATTTT

D gene: -
J gene: TRBJ1-2
clone size: -
V gene: TRBV5-4
CDR3 protein: CASSRPDRSEGYTF
CDR3 DNA: TGTGCCAGCAGCAGACCGGACCGCTCGGAGGGCTACACCTTC

D gene: -
J gene: TRBJ1-3
clone size: -
V gene: TRBV4-1
CDR3 protein: CASSQDEGNTIYF
CDR3 DNA: TGCGCCAGCAGCCAAGATGAGGGAAACACCATATATTTT

D gene: -
J gene: TRBJ2-3
clone size: -
V gene: TRBV6-6
CDR3 protein: CASSLEQGYTDTQYF
CDR3 DNA: TGTGCCAGCAGTTTGGAACAGGGCTACACAGATACGCAGTATTTT

D gene: -
J gene: TRBJ2-7
clone size: once
V gene: TRBV19
CDR3 protein: CASSINGRSYEQYF
CDR3 DNA: TGTGCCAGTAGTATAAACGGGCGCTCCTACGAGCAGTACTTC

D gene: TRBD1
J gene: TRBJ2-7
clone size: -
V gene: TRBV6-5
CDR3 protein: CASTLDRGRNEQYF
CDR3 DNA: TGTGCCAGCACCCTGGACAGGGGGCGCAACGAGCAGTACTTC

D gene: -
J gene: TRBJ2-4
clone size: -
V gene: TRBV6-6
CDR3 protein: CASSQRAGAQNIQYF
CDR3 DNA: TGTGCCAGCAGCCAACGGGCGGGGGCCCAAAACATTCAGTACTTC

D gene: -
J gene: TRBJ1-5
clone size: many
V gene: TRBV11-2
CDR3 protein: CASSRGGGQPQHF
CDR3 DNA: TGTGCCAGCAGCCGGGGGGGCGGTCAGCCCCAGCATTTT

D gene: -
J gene: TRBJ2-7
clone size: -
V gene: TRBV5-5
CDR3 protein: CASSFSQYEQYF
CDR3 DNA: TGTGCCAGCAGCTTTAGCCAATACGAGCAGTACTTC

D gene: -
J gene: TRBJ2-1
clone size: -
V gene: TRBV4-1
CDR3 protein: CASSQTGEPYNEQFF
CDR3 DNA: TGCGCCAGCAGCCAAACCGGGGAGCCTTACAATGAGCAGTTCTTC

D gene: -
J gene: TRBJ2-1
clone size: few
V gene: TRBV24-1
CDR3 protein: CATSELAGKQFF
CDR3 DNA: TGTGCCACCAGTGAGCTGGCGGGAAAGCAGTTCTTC

D gene: -
J gene: TRBJ1-5
clone size: -
V gene: TRBV5-5
CDR3 protein: CASSALGTLYSNQPQHF
CDR3 DNA: TGTGCCAGCAGCGCCCTCGGGACACTTTATAGCAATCAGCCCCAGCATTTT

D gene: TRBD2
J gene: TRBJ2-7
clone size: -
V gene: TRBV2
CDR3 protein: CASLTERDSYEQYF
CDR3 DNA: TGTGCCAGCCTGACTGAGCGGGACTCCTACGAGCAGTACTTC

D gene: -
J gene: TRBJ1-3
clone size: -
V gene: TRBV5-1
CDR3 protein: CASSEGVGNTIYF
CDR3 DNA: TGCGCCAGCTCAGAAGGGGTCGGAAACACCATATATTTT

D gene: -
J gene: TRBJ2-7
clone size: -
V gene: TRBV5-1
CDR3 protein: CASSPLGLGLSPEQYF
CDR3 DNA: TGCGCCAGCAGCCCCCTCGGGCTAGGTCTTTCCCCCGAGCAGTACTTC

D gene: TRBD2
J gene: TRBJ2-1
clone size: -
V gene: TRBV19
CDR3 protein: CASGPGLAGGHPINEQFF
CDR3 DNA: TGTGCCAGTGGACCGGGACTAGCGGGGGGGCACCCAATCAATGAGCAGTTCTTC

D gene: -
J gene: TRBJ2-1
clone size: -
V gene: TRBV6-5
CDR3 protein: CASSPVRNEQFF
CDR3 DNA: TGTGCCAGCAGCCCCGTGAGGAATGAGCAGTTCTTC

D gene: -
J gene: TRBJ2-7
clone size: -
V gene: TRBV4-1
CDR3 protein: CASSQITTGFEQYF
CDR3 DNA: TGCGCCAGCAGCCAAATCACGACTGGGTTCGAGCAGTACTTC

D gene: TRBD2
J gene: TRBJ2-7
clone size: -
V gene: TRBV27
CDR3 protein: CASSPSISGYHSYEQYF
CDR3 DNA: TGTGCCAGCAGTCCCTCAATTAGCGGGTACCACTCCTACGAGCAGTACTTC

D gene: -
J gene: TRBJ2-5
clone size: once
V gene: TRBV21-1
CDR3 protein: CASSKVLGAMTQYF
CDR3 DNA: TGTGCCAGCAGCAAAGTGCTGGGGGCTATGACCCAGTACTTC

D gene: -
J gene: TRBJ2-5
clone size: -
V gene: TRBV2
CDR3 protein: CASSNNRGGETQYF
CDR3 DNA: TGTGCCAGCAGTAATAACAGGGGGGGAGAGACCCAGTACTTC

D gene: TRBD1
J gene: TRBJ2-5
clone size: -
V gene: TRBV18
CDR3 protein: CASSPLPGQSLLETQYF
CDR3 DNA: TGTGCCAGCTCACCACTTCCGGGACAGAGTTTGTTGGAGACCCAGTACTTC

D gene: TRBD1
J gene: TRBJ1-1
clone size: -
V gene: TRBV11-2
CDR3 protein: CASSSQGGGEAFF
CDR3 DNA: TGTGCCAGCAGCTCACAGGGGGGAGGGGAAGCTTTCTTT

D gene: -
J gene: TRBJ1-2
clone size: -
V gene: TRBV5-1
CDR3 protein: CASSLERGANYGYTF
CDR3 DNA: TGCGCCAGCAGCTTGGAAAGGGGAGCTAACTATGGCTACACCTTC

D gene: -
J gene: TRBJ2-5
clone size: -
V gene: TRBV27
CDR3 protein: CASSLIGDSETQYF
CDR3 DNA: TGTGCCAGCAGTTTAATAGGGGATAGTGAGACCCAGTACTTC

D gene: -
J gene: TRBJ1-2
clone size: -
V gene: TRBV28
CDR3 protein: CASSLVTPQSYGYTF
CDR3 DNA: TGTGCCAGCAGTTTAGTAACACCTCAGAGCTATGGCTACACCTTC

D gene: TRBD1
J gene: TRBJ2-7
clone size: -
V gene: TRBV5-1
CDR3 protein: CASSHGQGSSYEQYF
CDR3 DNA: TGCGCCAGCAGTCACGGACAGGGGAGCTCCTACGAGCAGTACTTC